This T cell receptor (beta chain) appears in the sequencing data of a study of cytomegalovirus exposure and HLA in healthy donors (dated by TCRdb to about 2017). About the investigation overall: An earlier analysis of 587 of the donors reported 276 Gb of sequence data and 117 million unique TCR beta sequences obtained from 180 million or so T cells. The genetic ancestry cluster associated with self-reported Caucasian donors included over 65% of the 398 genotyped donors. On average, about 200,000 unique TCR beta nucleotide sequences were sequenced per donor among 300 to 500 genotyped donors of the cohort, with roughly 20% of those sequences being non-productive. In addition to the first cohort of 500 to 850 subjects, a separate validation cohort of about 120 different subjects was used. Rather than using new phenotypic data, the later analysis identified candidate immune exposures from TCR beta sequences and from how often those sequences occurred across donors. Typing coverage differed by locus: A, B, C, DRB1 and DQB1 were typed in about 620-630 donors, DQA1 in around 500, DPA1 in approximately 610, and DPB1 in 450 to 490. The study was designed to test whether signatures of past pathogen exposure could be identified by cataloging public T cell receptors. An early release covering about 600 HLA-typed donors comprised approximately 290 gigabases of sequencing data and around 80 million unique TCR sequences. In a later genetic analysis, genome-wide SNP genotypes for about three fifths of the roughly 670 donors were used, and that subset was treated as a discovery cohort. Because of strong linkage in the cohort, roughly five DR-DQ haplotypes were treated as single units for association and clustering. Donor age, sex, ethnicity and CMV serostatus were compiled alongside the repertoire data. Using immunosequencing, the study profiled T cell repertoires from roughly 650 subjects and related those repertoires to cytomegalovirus serostatus. High-throughput TCR immunosequencing, statistical association of individual TCRs with disease status, and machine learning were combined to predict cytomegalovirus infection status. A later analysis re-examined previously published TCR beta repertoires from hundreds of donors and added high-resolution HLA genotyping to investigate patterns of TCR occurrence. HLA typing covered class I and class II loci at four-digit resolution. All discovery cohort repertoires had been generated on a single sequencing platform. An earlier analysis of approximately 580 of the donors used high-throughput TCR beta sequencing to judge whether each TCR beta V gene segment behaved as functional or pseudogenic.

The germline V gene specifies SGHRS as CDR1 and YFSETQ as CDR2. The CDR3 runs 15 residues from the cysteine to the phenylalanine. The sequence is cut down to CDR3 DNA, 45 bases in frame from base 1. What the research found in general, with its limitations: A few of the identified cytomegalovirus-associated TCR beta chains were confirmed in vitro to be specific for cytomegalovirus antigens. Linkage disequilibrium might explain the correlated functional status among segregating V segments, but an unknown experimental factor could not be ruled out. Some IMGT-functional V segments, including TRBV6-2 and TRBV6-3, could not be told apart with the 87-base-pair reads, so those segments were excluded. Because HLA typing was unavailable for some donors at each locus, only the typed subset was used in association tests. A further reported finding was that TCR beta sequences accurately predicted the HLA-A and HLA-B alleles for most subjects in the first cohort. In a later analysis, most CMV-associated TCR beta chains were found to appear HLA-restricted, with HLA associations seemingly driven largely by CMV exposure. The only immune exposure information available for the cohort was CMV serostatus. Cytomegalovirus status was reported to be diagnosed by the classifier with high specificity and sensitivity in both the original and validation cohorts. Most TCR sequences were seen in very few donors, while some public TCRs were found in many individuals. The presence/absence analyses assumed that sequencing depth was roughly uniform across donors, and that assumption may not be true. A cluster of highly shared sequence variants was judged likely to be a technical artifact of the sequencing pipeline. In an earlier analysis of 587 of the donors, most TCR beta V segments appeared in productive rearrangements about 87% or about 30% of the time, broadly matching IMGT annotations. The authors suggested that the approach could potentially be extended to other disease states and immunological phenotypes. In a later analysis, HLA-associated TCR beta chains were found to be more clonally expanded and to have lower generation probabilities than equally common non-associated chains. Because counts were too low, seventeen rarely observed V segments, including chromosome 9 orphons, were left out of the earlier analysis of some 640 of the donors. A later analysis associated 15,000 or so TCR beta sequences with specific HLA alleles at a false discovery rate of 0.05. The cohort was sequenced for TCR beta chains only, and without alpha or paired-chain data the features that could be detected were limited. In a later analysis, several top co-occurrence clusters were reported to appear linked to parvovirus B19, influenza, CMV and Epstein-Barr virus. In a later analysis, TCR association rates were found to vary across HLA loci, with the most associated TCRs seen for DRB1 alleles and the fewest for HLA-C alleles. In a later genetic analysis, a missense DCLRE1C variant was associated with V-gene and J-gene trimming of TCR beta chains, and the association was replicated in an independent cohort. Compared with the approximately 670-donor mean, donors in an Asian-associated ancestry cluster had fewer N-insertions in productive TCRs, according to a later genetic analysis. In the study, 150 to 200 TCR beta chains were listed as associated with cytomegalovirus. When HLA alleles, especially DR and DQ, strongly co-occurred, TCR associations were difficult to assign to individual alleles.

The cohort comprised fewer than 750 healthy bone marrow donors. All cohort members were sampled while nominally healthy, although unrecorded immune exposures were likely present. The donor tested CMV seronegative, placing the donor among the roughly 350 seronegative members of the cohort. Each donor provided a peripheral blood sample, and peripheral blood mononuclear cells were used for TCR beta sequencing. Genomic DNA was extracted from the blood cell samples with the Qiagen DNeasy Blood Extraction Kit. Of note for this clone: Its antigen is currently not known. Mismatch with germline at one junction end may stem from a read error.

The library was made by the immunoSEQ multiplex PCR assay. The multiplex PCR relied on a mix of 60 forward primers for TCR Vbeta segments and 13 reverse primers for TCR Jbeta segments. The CDR3 region of rearranged TCR beta genes was amplified from genomic DNA by a multiplex PCR assay. The Illumina HiSeq System was used to sequence the amplified TCR beta libraries as 87-base-pair reads. The original pipeline was this. A later analysis tallied 75 million to 85 million unique TCR beta chains across the 660 or so repertoires, and about 10 million of those chains were shared by two or more donors. Raw reads were error-corrected and collapsed into unique sequences by a nearest-neighbor algorithm in which closely related sequences were merged to remove PCR and sequencing errors. To assign V, D and J gene segments, CDR3 sequences were aligned to IMGT reference sequences. For a sequence to be retained, at least a six-nucleotide match to both a V gene segment and a J gene segment was required. Rearrangements were called productive when the CDR3 lacked stop codons and stayed in frame with V and J; all others were non-productive. Following IMGT convention, CDR3 was defined as the stretch from the second conserved V-encoded cysteine to the conserved J-encoded phenylalanine. Sequences without an unambiguous match to a single V gene segment were excluded from the earlier analysis of about 600 of the donors. In an earlier analysis of approximately 550 of the donors, V segments were called functional above 56.7% productive rearrangements and were called segregating when the between-donor standard deviation exceeded 5%. A statistical classification framework was built to diagnose cytomegalovirus status from the catalog of TCR beta chain sequences. In a later analysis, V and J genes were assigned by comparing TCR nucleotide sequences against IMGT/GENE-DB human TR gene sequences. A later analysis assigned CDR3 sequences and most-parsimonious VDJ recombination scenarios with the TCRdist pipeline. In a later analysis, every TCR beta chain was defined by the combination of its CDR3 amino acid sequence and its V-gene family, and reads without a unique V-gene family were dropped. As a way to deal with suspected cross-contamination and a sequencing artifact, a later analysis dropped 500 to 700 nucleotide sequences that were highly shared and had low generation probability. In a later analysis, a clonal expansion index for each public chain was calculated from normalized within-repertoire ranks of inferred template counts. Generation probabilities in a later analysis came from a VDJ recombination model fitted to out-of-frame rearrangements, and those results were checked against IGoR. A later analysis scored TCR-TCR, TCR-HLA and TCR-CMV co-occurrence with hypergeometric tests, applying a repertoire-size bias correction to TCR pairs. To estimate false discovery rates, a later analysis permuted the HLA or CMV assignments 20 times. In a later analysis, co-occurring TCRs were grouped with DBSCAN, and TCRdist sequence similarity was added when clustering was performed within HLA-allele-positive subsets. Repertoires with fewer than 30,000 or more than 120,000 public chains were left out of co-occurrence clustering, as were a handful of repertoires with anomalous nucleotide sharing. Not all clones reach the TCRdb copy of this immuneACCESS table, which keeps in-frame sequences only. Checked studies attribute under half of the gap to unresolved V genes and leave the rest unexplained. V and J calls plus clone size are reproduced from that table; the DNA served to infer D and trimming. Within this sample are 43,000 or so clones, with roughly 77% of them counted one time only. The biggest ten clones account for approximately 1.5% of the sample.

The clonotype originates from a man aged 25 to 40 in good health and CMV-seronegative. What was sequenced was PBMCs. The chain uses TRBV5-1 and TRBJ2-5, with 11 middle bases fitting TRBD1. The DNA sequence is given as TGCGCCAGCGGCTTGAGCGGGACAGGGGGAGAGACCCAGTACTTC. It is translated as CASGLSGTGGETQYF.